Sequencing of this T cell receptor (beta chain) was carried out in a study of T cells after posttransplantation cyclophosphamide. Measured with immunoSEQ multiplex PCR; TCRdb has only the in-frame clones, and not every one. This sample has 30,000 to 35,000 clones and no singletons, with 5.5% to 8.5% in the ten largest. This clone was observed a handful of times. The V gene's germline CDR1 is SGHAT and CDR2 FQNNGV. The trim removed 3 bases at V and 6 bases at J, leaving 8 bases unmatched. The length of the CDR3 is 16 residues. Sequencing input: PBMCs. This receptor was identified in a woman aged 45-65 years in good health and a related stem cell transplant donor. V and J are TRBV11-2 and TRBJ2-3; 11 bases fit TRBD2. DNA of the CDR3: TGTGCCAGCAGCTTTAGACTAGCGGGGCTGGGGGATACGCAGTATTTT. It is translated as CASSFRLAGLGDTQYF.